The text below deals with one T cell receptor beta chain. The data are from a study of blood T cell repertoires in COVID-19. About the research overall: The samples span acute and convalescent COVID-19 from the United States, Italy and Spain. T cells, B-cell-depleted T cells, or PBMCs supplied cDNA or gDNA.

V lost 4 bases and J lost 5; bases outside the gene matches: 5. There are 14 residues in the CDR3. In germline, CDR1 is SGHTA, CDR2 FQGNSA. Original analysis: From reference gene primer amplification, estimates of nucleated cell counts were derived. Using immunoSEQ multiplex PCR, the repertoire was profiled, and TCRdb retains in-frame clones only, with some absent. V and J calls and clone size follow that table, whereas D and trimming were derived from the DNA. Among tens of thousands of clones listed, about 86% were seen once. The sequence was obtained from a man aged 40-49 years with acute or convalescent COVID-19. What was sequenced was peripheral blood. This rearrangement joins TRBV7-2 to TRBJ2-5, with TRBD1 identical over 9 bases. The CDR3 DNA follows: TGTGCCAGCAGCTATCAACAGGGGGCGGAGACCCAGTACTTC. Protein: CASSYQQGAETQYF.